This T cell receptor beta chain was identified in a study of blood T cell repertoires in COVID-19. About the study: Material from acute and convalescent COVID-19 was sourced from the United States, Italy and Spain. T cells, B-cell-depleted T cells, or PBMCs provided the cDNA or gDNA that served as material.

Trimming removed 4 bases from V and 2 bases from J; junction bases left unmatched: 6. Germline loops: CDR1 KGHSH, CDR2 LQKENI. This CDR3 region has 17 residues. Per the study methods: Cell counts per sample came from amplifying reference gene primers. Sequenced by immunoSEQ multiplex PCR; TCRdb stores in-frame clones only, minus some. The V and J calls and clone size come from that table; D and trimming were worked out from the DNA. Among hundreds of thousands of clones listed, more than 80% were seen once. Specimen: PBMCs or T cells enriched from blood (not recorded which). J is TRBJ2-2 and V is TRBV18; TRBD2 agrees at 11 bases. This TCR derives from a man between 18 and 29 years old who had recovered from COVID-19. CDR3 nucleotide sequence: TGTGCCAGCTCACTGACTAGCGGGAATGATAACACCGGGGAGCTGTTTTTT. It specifies CASSLTSGNDNTGELFF.